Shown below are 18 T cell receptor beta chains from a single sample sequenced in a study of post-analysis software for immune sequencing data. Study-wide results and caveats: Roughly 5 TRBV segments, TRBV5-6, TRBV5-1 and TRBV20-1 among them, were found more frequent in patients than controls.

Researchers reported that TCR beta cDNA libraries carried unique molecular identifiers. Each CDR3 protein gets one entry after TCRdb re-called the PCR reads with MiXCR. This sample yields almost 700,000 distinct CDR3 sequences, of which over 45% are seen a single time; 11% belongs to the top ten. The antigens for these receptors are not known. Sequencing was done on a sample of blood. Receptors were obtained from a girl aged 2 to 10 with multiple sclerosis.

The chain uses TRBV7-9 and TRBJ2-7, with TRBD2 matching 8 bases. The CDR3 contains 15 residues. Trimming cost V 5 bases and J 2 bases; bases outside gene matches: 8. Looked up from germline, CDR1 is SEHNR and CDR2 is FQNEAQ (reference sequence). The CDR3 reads CASSPSAGGAYEQYF. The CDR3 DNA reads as TGTGCCAGCAGCCCATCTGCGGGAGGAGCCTACGAGCAGTACTTC.

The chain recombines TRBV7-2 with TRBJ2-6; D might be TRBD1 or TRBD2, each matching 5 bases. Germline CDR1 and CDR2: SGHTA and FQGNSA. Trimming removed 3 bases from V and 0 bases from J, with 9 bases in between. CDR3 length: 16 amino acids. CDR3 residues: CASSLGRISGANVLTF. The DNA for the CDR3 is TGTGCCAGCAGCTTGGGACGGATCTCTGGGGCCAACGTCCTGACTTTC.

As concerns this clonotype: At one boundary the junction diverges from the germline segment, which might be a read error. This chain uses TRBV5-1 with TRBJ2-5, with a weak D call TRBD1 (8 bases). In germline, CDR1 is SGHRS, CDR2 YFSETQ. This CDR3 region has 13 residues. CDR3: CTSSGTGSGTQYF. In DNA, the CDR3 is TGCACCAGCAGCGGGACAGGCTCCGGGACCCAGTACTTC.

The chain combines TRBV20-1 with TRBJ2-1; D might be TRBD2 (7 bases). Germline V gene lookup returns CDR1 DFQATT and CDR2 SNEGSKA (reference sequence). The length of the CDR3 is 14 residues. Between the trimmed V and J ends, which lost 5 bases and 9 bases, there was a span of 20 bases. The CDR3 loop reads CSAGRLGGAGEQFF. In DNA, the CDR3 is TGCAGTGCTGGCCGTTTAGGGGGGGCCGGTGAGCAGTTCTTC.

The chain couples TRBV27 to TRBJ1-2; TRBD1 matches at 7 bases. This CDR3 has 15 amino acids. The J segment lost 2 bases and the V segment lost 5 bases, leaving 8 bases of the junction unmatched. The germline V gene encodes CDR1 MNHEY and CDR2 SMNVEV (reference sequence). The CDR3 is CASSHVGQQNYGYTF. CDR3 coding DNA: TGTGCCAGCAGTCATGTGGGACAGCAGAACTATGGCTACACCTTC.

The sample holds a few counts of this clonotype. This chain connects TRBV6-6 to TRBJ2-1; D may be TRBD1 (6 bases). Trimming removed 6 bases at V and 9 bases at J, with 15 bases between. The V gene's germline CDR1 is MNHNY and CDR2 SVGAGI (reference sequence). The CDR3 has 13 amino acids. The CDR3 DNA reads TGTGCCAGCAGAGAGGGCCGAGGGGGTGAGCAGTTCTTC. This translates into CASREGRGGEQFF.

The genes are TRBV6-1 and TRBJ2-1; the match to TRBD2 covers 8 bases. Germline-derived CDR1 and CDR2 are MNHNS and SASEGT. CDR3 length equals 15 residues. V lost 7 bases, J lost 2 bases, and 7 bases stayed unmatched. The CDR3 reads CASIRTSRTYNEQFF. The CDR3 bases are TGTGCCAGCATCCGGACTAGCCGAACCTACAATGAGCAGTTCTTC.

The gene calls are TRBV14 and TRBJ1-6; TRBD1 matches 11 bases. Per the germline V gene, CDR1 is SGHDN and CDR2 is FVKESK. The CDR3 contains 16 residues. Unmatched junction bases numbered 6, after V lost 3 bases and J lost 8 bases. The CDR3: CASSQGGQGGHSPLHF. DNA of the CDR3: TGTGCCAGCAGCCAGGGGGGACAGGGGGGGCATTCACCCCTCCACTTT.

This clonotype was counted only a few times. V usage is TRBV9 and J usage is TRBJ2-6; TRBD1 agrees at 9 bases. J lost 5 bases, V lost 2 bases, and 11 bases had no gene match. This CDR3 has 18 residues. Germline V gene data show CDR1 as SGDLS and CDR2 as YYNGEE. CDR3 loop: CASSVPMSGQGWANVLTF. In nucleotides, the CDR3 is TGTGCCAGCAGCGTCCCCATGTCTGGACAGGGGTGGGCCAACGTCCTGACTTTC.

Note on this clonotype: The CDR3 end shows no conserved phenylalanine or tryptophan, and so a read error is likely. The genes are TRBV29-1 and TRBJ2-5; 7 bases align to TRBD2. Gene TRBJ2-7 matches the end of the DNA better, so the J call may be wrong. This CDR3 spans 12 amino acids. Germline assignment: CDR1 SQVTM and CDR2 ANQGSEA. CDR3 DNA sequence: TGCAGCGTTGGGGGGGGGACCTACGAGCAGTACTGC. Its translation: CSVGGGTYEQYC.

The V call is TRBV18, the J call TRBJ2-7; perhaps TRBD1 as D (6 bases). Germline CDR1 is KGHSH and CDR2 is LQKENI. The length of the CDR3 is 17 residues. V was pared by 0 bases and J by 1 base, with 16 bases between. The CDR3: CASSPPSARGNSYEQYF. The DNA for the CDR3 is TGTGCCAGCTCACCACCTTCGGCCAGGGGTAATTCCTACGAGCAGTACTTC.

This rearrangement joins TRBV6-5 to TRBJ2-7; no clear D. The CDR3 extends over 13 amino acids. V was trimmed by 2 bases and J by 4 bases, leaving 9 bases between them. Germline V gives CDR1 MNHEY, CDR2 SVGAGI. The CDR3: CASSYGRRYEQYF. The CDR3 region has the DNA TGTGCCAGCAGTTACGGCAGGAGATACGAGCAGTACTTC.

In DNA, the CDR3 is TGCGCCAGCAGCCCGCCGGGGACAGGGGGCGGCGAGCAGTACTTC. Translating gives CASSPPGTGGGEQYF. The chain links TRBV5-1 to TRBJ2-7; 12 bases are a match to TRBD1. CDR3 size: 15 residues. V trimming: 4 bases; J trimming: 6 bases; junction bases outside the gene matches: 8. Germline lookup yields CDR1 SGHRS and CDR2 YFSETQ.

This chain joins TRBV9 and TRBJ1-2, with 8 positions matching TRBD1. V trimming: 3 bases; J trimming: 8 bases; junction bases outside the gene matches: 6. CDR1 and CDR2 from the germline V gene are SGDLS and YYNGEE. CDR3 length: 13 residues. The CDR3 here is CASSADRGDGYTF. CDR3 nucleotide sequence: TGTGCCAGCAGCGCAGACAGGGGCGACGGCTACACCTTC.

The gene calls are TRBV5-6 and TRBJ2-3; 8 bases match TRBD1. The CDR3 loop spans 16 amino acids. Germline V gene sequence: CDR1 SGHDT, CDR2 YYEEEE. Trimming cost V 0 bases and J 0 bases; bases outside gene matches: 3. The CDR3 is CASSLARDRSTDTQYF. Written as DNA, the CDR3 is TGTGCCAGCAGCTTGGCGCGGGACAGGAGCACAGATACGCAGTATTTT.

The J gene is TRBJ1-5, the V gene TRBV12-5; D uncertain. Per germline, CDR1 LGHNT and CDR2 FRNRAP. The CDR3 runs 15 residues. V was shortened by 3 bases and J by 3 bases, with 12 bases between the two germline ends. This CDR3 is CASGLVLGNNQPQHF. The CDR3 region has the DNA TGTGCTAGTGGTTTAGTTTTAGGGAACAATCAGCCCCAGCATTTT.

Here the CDR3 DNA reads TGTGCCAGCACCCGACAGCTATCCTACGAGCAGTACTTC. Translated, it gives CASTRQLSYEQYF. This rearrangement joins TRBV12-3 or TRBV12-4 to TRBJ2-7; tentatively, D is TRBD1 (5 bases). V was shortened by 7 bases and J by 1 base, with 11 bases between the two germline ends. The CDR3 has 13 residues.

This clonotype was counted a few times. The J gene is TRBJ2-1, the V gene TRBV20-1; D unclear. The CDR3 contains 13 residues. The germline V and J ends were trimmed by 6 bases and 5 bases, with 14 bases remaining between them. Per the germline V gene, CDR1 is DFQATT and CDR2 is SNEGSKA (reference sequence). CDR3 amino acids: CSADDNFDNEQFF. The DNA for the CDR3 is TGCAGTGCCGACGACAACTTTGACAATGAGCAGTTCTTC.